The sequence of this T cell receptor (beta chain) was determined in a study of blood T cell repertoires in COVID-19. Study-wide context: Sites in the United States, Italy and Spain provided acute and convalescent COVID-19 samples. Sample material is recorded as cDNA or gDNA derived from T cells, B-cell-depleted T cells, or PBMCs.

Per the germline V gene, CDR1 is LNHDA and CDR2 is SQIVND (reference sequence). Trimming took 9 bases from V and 4 from J, leaving 13 bases between them. The CDR3 is 13 amino acids. Methods used by the authors: Counts of nucleated cells, estimated from reference gene primer amplification, were obtained. Some clones are missing from TCRdb's copy, which holds only in-frame ones; the method was immunoSEQ multiplex PCR. V and J calls plus clone size are reproduced from that table; the DNA served to infer D and trimming. The repertoire has under 350,000 clones, roughly 90% of them found once; the top ten carry roughly 2.1%.

The TCR originated in a man in his fifties with acute or convalescent COVID-19. The chain uses TRBV19 and TRBJ1-5; D is possibly TRBD1 (5 bases). The sequenced sample consisted of peripheral blood. This CDR3 reads CASNRGLNQPQHF. As DNA, the CDR3 is TGTGCCAGCAATAGGGGTCTGAATCAGCCCCAGCATTTT.